Shown below are 23 T cell receptor beta chains from a single sample sequenced in a study of blood T cells in healthy people across ages. For the second PCR, which ran for 7 to 11 cycles, a sample-barcoded 5' primer and a J-beta primer mix were used. TCRdb re-called the 5' RACE reads with MiXCR, one entry per CDR3 protein. In the table there are roughly 1,800,000 distinct CDR3 sequences, about 49% of which are singletons. What was sequenced was blood. The origin of the receptors is a woman between 35 and 50 years old in good health.

V and J are TRBV5-1 and TRBJ2-1, with D tentatively TRBD1 (6 bases). This CDR3 has 14 residues. V was pared by 2 bases and J by 9 bases, with 15 bases between. Germline values: CDR1 SGHRS, CDR2 YFSETQ. The CDR3 loop is CASSFGGPLIEQFF. CDR3 DNA: TGCGCCAGCAGCTTTGGGGGCCCCTTGATTGAGCAGTTCTTC.

This chain connects TRBV15 to TRBJ2-1; 10 positions match TRBD2. V shed 1 base and J 9 bases; nucleotides not matched to a gene: 15. Germline assignment: CDR1 LNHNV and CDR2 YYDKDF (reference sequence). The CDR3 is made up of 18 amino acids. The CDR3 loop is CATSRGASGGAQLGEQFF. The CDR3 DNA follows: TGTGCCACCAGCAGAGGGGCTAGCGGGGGAGCACAATTAGGTGAGCAGTTCTTC.

The chain couples TRBV12-3 or TRBV12-4 to TRBJ1-1; no clear D gene. CDR3 length: 12 residues. Trimming pared 3 bases from V and 5 bases from J, leaving 7 bases between. The DNA of the CDR3 is TGTGCCAGCAGTTTTGTTAGGACTGAAGCTTTCTTT. Translated, it gives CASSFVRTEAFF.

This clonotype has just a few counts. This rearrangement joins TRBV10-3 to TRBJ1-2; D unresolved. Germline assignment: CDR1 ENHRY and CDR2 SYGVKD. Trimming took 2 bases from V and 4 from J, leaving 11 bases between them. The CDR3 has 14 residues. DNA of the CDR3: TGTGCCATCAGTGAGGTCAGGTTGATCTATGGCTACACCTTC. Residues: CAISEVRLIYGYTF.

CDR3 sequence (DNA): TGTGCCACCAGCAGTCCCCCGGGACAGGACCGTAACACTGAAGCTTTCTTT. This encodes CATSSPPGQDRNTEAFF. The chain has TRBV15 and TRBJ1-1; 8 nucleotides align to TRBD1. Germline CDR1 is LNHNV and CDR2 is YYDKDF (reference sequence). The V segment lost 3 bases and the J segment 2 bases; nucleotides outside the gene matches: 11. The CDR3 is made up of 17 amino acids.

This chain links TRBV20-1 with TRBJ2-1, with 8 bases identical to TRBD2. Per the germline V gene, CDR1 is DFQATT and CDR2 is SNEGSKA (reference sequence). The V segment lost 3 bases and the J segment 6 bases; nucleotides outside the gene matches: 4. The CDR3 is 13 amino acids. In nucleotides, the CDR3 is TGCAGTGCTAGGGGGGGACTAGTCAATGAGCAGTTCTTC. Translation gives CSARGGLVNEQFF.

The CDR3 here is CASSFGRRTHEQYF. DNA of the CDR3: TGTGCCAGCAGCTTTGGGCGGAGAACCCACGAGCAGTACTTC. The chain combines TRBV13 with TRBJ2-5; D not certain. The better agreement between TRBJ2-7 and the DNA end casts doubt on the J call. The CDR3 totals 14 residues. CDR1 and CDR2 from the germline V gene are PRHDT and FYEKMQ (reference sequence).

Many counts were recorded for this clonotype. V and J are TRBV12-3 or TRBV12-4 and TRBJ2-7; D uncertain. V shed 5 bases and J shed 5 bases, with 7 bases lying between them. The CDR3 is 11 amino acids. In DNA, the CDR3 is TGTGCCAGCAGTCCAAGGGACGAGCAGTACTTC. Translating gives CASSPRDEQYF.

V is TRBV21-1 and J is TRBJ2-1; the table gives TRBD1 as D, unverified against the DNA. TRBV21-1 is shown as a pseudogene. CDR3 length: 16 amino acids. The CDR3 region has the DNA TGTGCCAGCAGCAACCTGGGACGCCAGGTTAGCAAGGAGCAGTTCTTC. Translating it yields CASSNLGRQVSKEQFF.

This rearrangement joins TRBV5-1 to TRBJ2-1; TRBD2 agrees at 13 bases. From germline, CDR1 is SGHRS and CDR2 YFSETQ. J gave up 7 bases and V 2 bases, and 3 bases lay outside the gene matches. The CDR3 has 15 residues. CDR3 amino acids: CASSFGLAGENEQFF. In DNA form, the CDR3 reads TGCGCCAGCAGCTTCGGACTAGCGGGGGAAAATGAGCAGTTCTTC.

In this sample, this clonotype turned up once. The chain couples TRBV27 to TRBJ2-6; D possibly uses TRBD1 or TRBD2 (5 bases each). Germline CDR1 is MNHEY and CDR2 is SMNVEV (reference sequence). The CDR3 length is 18 residues. V lost 6 bases and J lost 2, with 20 bases in between. In DNA, the CDR3 is TGTGCCAGCAGCAGGGCGGGCAGGGTGCTAACTGGGGCCAACGTCCTGACTTTC. Its protein is CASSRAGRVLTGANVLTF.

V usage is TRBV6-1 and J usage is TRBJ2-7, with 9 bases fitting TRBD2. J gave up 0 bases and V 10 bases, and 10 bases lay outside the gene matches. Per the germline V gene, CDR1 is MNHNS and CDR2 is SASEGT. The CDR3 has 15 residues. The CDR3: CAISRGGASSYEQYF. Written as DNA, the CDR3 is TGTGCCATCTCCCGCGGGGGGGCTAGCTCCTACGAGCAGTACTTC.

This clonotype turned up a few times. The V and J genes are TRBV12-3 or TRBV12-4 and TRBJ1-2, with TRBD1 as a possible D gene (6 bases). Trimming shortened V by 3 bases and J by 5 bases, and 10 bases separated the two germline ends. The CDR3 covers 13 residues. CDR3 in amino acids: CASSLGGWYGYTF. The CDR3 DNA sequence: TGTGCCAGCAGTTTGGGGGGCTGGTATGGCTACACCTTC.

The J gene is TRBJ2-7, the V gene TRBV4-1, with D unclear. CDR1 and CDR2 (germline): MGHRA, YSYEKL. The CDR3 is made up of 12 amino acids. V lost 10 bases, J lost 5 bases, and 15 bases lay in between. CDR3 in amino acids: CATGRSGDEQYF. The DNA for the CDR3 is TGCGCCACCGGTCGGAGTGGCGACGAGCAGTACTTC.

This clonotype was seen a handful of times. The V and J genes are TRBV6-2 or TRBV6-3 and TRBJ2-4, with 7 bases matching TRBD2. The J call may be wrong; the DNA end is better matched by TRBJ2-7. Germline V gene sequence: CDR1 MNHEY, CDR2 SVGEGT. CDR3 length equals 14 residues. The CDR3 DNA sequence: TGTGCCAGCAGCGTAGGACTAGTCGGGAACGAGCAGTACTTC. Translating it yields CASSVGLVGNEQYF.

This clonotype is a singleton in its sample. The chain joins TRBV9 to TRBJ1-5, with TRBD1 identical over 7 bases. The J segment lost 7 bases and the V segment lost 0 bases, leaving 7 bases of the junction unmatched. Germline assignment: CDR1 SGDLS and CDR2 YYNGEE. The CDR3 length is 15 residues. In DNA, the CDR3 is TGTGCCAGCAGCGTAGGGGGGGACAGTGCCCAGCCCCAGCATTTT. Protein product: CASSVGGDSAQPQHF.

This chain connects TRBV6-5 to TRBJ2-5, with D perhaps matching TRBD2 (7 bases). The germline gives CDR1 MNHEY, CDR2 SVGAGI. Deletions cut 2 bases from V and 1 base from J, with 11 bases between. The CDR3 totals 15 residues. The CDR3 here is CASSYHGGPQETQYF. The CDR3 bases are TGTGCCAGCAGTTACCACGGGGGGCCCCAAGAGACCCAGTACTTC.

This clonotype was detected only a few times. This chain uses TRBV24-1 with TRBJ1-1; 7 bases map to TRBD1. Per the germline V gene, CDR1 is KGHDR and CDR2 is SFDVKD. The CDR3 loop spans 12 amino acids. V was clipped by 12 bases and J by 7 bases; unmatched bases: 10. The CDR3 sequence: CASQGREGEAFF. For the CDR3, the DNA is TGTGCCTCACAGGGGAGAGAGGGTGAAGCTTTCTTT.

V is TRBV4-1 and J is TRBJ1-1; 9 bases are a match to TRBD1. The CDR3 loop spans 16 amino acids. From germline, CDR1 is MGHRA and CDR2 YSYEKL. V shed 0 bases, J shed 6 bases, and the junction held 8 bases outside the gene matches. DNA of the CDR3: TGCGCCAGCAGCCAAGAAGTTGGGACAGGGACATCTGAAGCTTTCTTT. This codes for CASSQEVGTGTSEAFF.

This rearrangement joins TRBV6-2 or TRBV6-3 to TRBJ2-6, with a possible D match to TRBD1 (6 bases). Per the germline V gene, CDR1 is MNHEY and CDR2 is SVGEGT. V lost 6 bases and J 0 bases, leaving 15 bases between the germline ends. The CDR3 runs to 17 residues. CDR3 region: CASRTRTASSGANVLTF. For the CDR3, the DNA is TGTGCCAGCAGAACCAGGACAGCGAGCTCTGGGGCCAACGTCCTGACTTTC.

This rearrangement joins TRBV6-6 to TRBJ2-5; D is perhaps TRBD1 (8 bases). This CDR3 has 16 residues. CDR1 is MNHNY and CDR2 is SVGAGI in the germline V gene (reference sequence). Between the trimmed V and J ends, which lost 2 bases and 2 bases, there was a span of 15 bases. Here the CDR3 reads CASSYRTGRGQETQYF. CDR3 coding DNA: TGTGCCAGCAGTTACCGGACAGGGAGGGGGCAAGAGACCCAGTACTTC.

The rearrangement uses TRBV20-1 and TRBJ1-2; TRBD1 is a possible D gene (6 bases). Trimming shortened V by 2 bases and J by 13 bases, and 14 bases separated the two germline ends. The CDR3 totals 11 residues. Germline loops: CDR1 DFQATT, CDR2 SNEGSKA (reference sequence). The DNA for the CDR3 is TGCAGTGCTAGAATTAGACAGGCGGGCACCTTC. Its translation is CSARIRQAGTF.

This clonotype was seen a handful of times. The gene calls are TRBV25-1 and TRBJ1-2, with 7 bases matching TRBD1. The germline V gene encodes CDR1 MGHDK and CDR2 SYGVNS. This CDR3 spans 15 amino acids. V lost 2 bases to trimming and J lost 5 bases; unmatched junction nucleotides: 8. The chain's CDR3 is CASSEGTTGHYGYTF. DNA of the CDR3: TGTGCCAGCAGTGAAGGGACGACAGGGCATTATGGCTACACCTTC.